Listed below are T cell receptor beta chains from one sample, sequenced in a study of blood T cells in healthy people across ages. TCRdb fed the 5' RACE reads into MiXCR, producing one record per CDR3 protein. The sample records roughly 800,000 distinct CDR3 sequences, 55% to 75% being singletons. Sequenced material: blood. The receptor source for this set is a man between 25 and 39 years old in good health. Each CDR3 is given with its conserved first and last residue. A D gene is named only where the DNA matches it firmly. Clone size is stated in some rows and not others, as once, few, many or a class when expanded.

>TRBJ2-7|.|13|TRBV20-1|few
CSATGTSSYEQYF
TGCAGTGCTACTGGGACTTCCTCCTACGAGCAGTACTTC
>TRBJ2-4|.|15|TRBV10-3|.
CAISESGGAGNIQYF
TGTGCCATCAGTGAGTCTGGAGGGGCGGGAAACATTCAGTACTTC
>TRBJ2-1|TRBD2|15|TRBV7-2|.
CASSLISGGDNEQFF
TGTGCCAGCAGCTTAATTAGCGGGGGGGACAATGAGCAGTTCTTC
>TRBJ2-1|TRBD2|13|TRBV20-1|.
CSADLAGVNEQFF
TGCAGTGCCGATCTAGCGGGAGTGAATGAGCAGTTCTTC
>TRBJ2-1|TRBD1|14|TRBV20-1|once
CSAPGTGGYNEQFF
TGCAGTGCTCCCGGGACAGGGGGCTACAATGAGCAGTTCTTC
>TRBJ2-5|.|16|TRBV20-1|.
CSARERSGRGPETQYF
TGCAGTGCTAGAGAGCGGAGCGGTCGGGGGCCAGAGACCCAGTACTTC
>TRBJ2-5|.|14|TRBV20-1|few
CSALGGGGQETQYF
TGCAGTGCCCTAGGGGGGGGTGGCCAAGAGACCCAGTACTTC
>TRBJ1-4|TRBD1|18|TRBV4-2|once
CASSPEPTATGENEKLFF
TGTGCCAGCAGCCCCGAACCGACTGCGACAGGGGAAAATGAAAAACTGTTTTTT
>TRBJ1-2|.|16|TRBV25-1|.
CASSEWSPTGYYGYTF
TGTGCCAGCAGTGAATGGTCCCCCACAGGGTACTATGGCTACACCTTC
>TRBJ2-3|.|15|TRBV24-1|.
CATSDGPGAPDTQYF
TGTGCCACCAGTGACGGCCCGGGAGCGCCAGATACGCAGTATTTT
>TRBJ2-6|.|18|TRBV3-1|few
CASSQAYLEISGANVLTF
TGTGCCAGCAGCCAAGCCTATTTGGAGATCTCTGGGGCCAACGTCCTGACTTTC
>TRBJ2-7|TRBD2|13|TRBV20-1|.
CSAREAGAYEQYF
TGCAGTGCTAGAGAGGCGGGAGCTTACGAGCAGTACTTC
>TRBJ2-7|.|13|TRBV2|.
CASKEGVHYEQYF
TGTGCCAGCAAAGAGGGGGTTCATTACGAGCAGTACTTC
>TRBJ2-7|.|11|TRBV20-1|.
CSAEEFYEQYF
TGCAGTGCTGAAGAATTTTACGAGCAGTACTTC
>TRBJ2-1|.|15|TRBV28|.
CASRSSDSSYNEQFF
TGTGCCAGCAGGTCTAGCGACAGCTCCTACAATGAGCAGTTCTTC
>TRBJ2-7|.|17|TRBV6-5|.
CASSYRGWRTCSYEQYF
TGTGCCAGCAGTTACAGGGGCTGGCGGACGTGCTCCTACGAGCAGTACTTC
>TRBJ2-7|TRBD2|15|TRBV19|.
CASSIPAGATYEQYF
TGTGCCAGTAGTATTCCGGCGGGAGCCACCTACGAGCAGTACTTC
>TRBJ2-4|TRBD2|13|TRBV20-1|once
CSATWGGKNIQYF
TGCAGTGCTACGTGGGGGGGGAAAAACATTCAGTACTTC
>TRBJ1-2|.|14|TRBV20-1|few
CSARDRARNYGYTF
TGCAGTGCTAGAGATCGTGCCCGAAACTATGGCTACACCTTC
>TRBJ1-1|.|12|TRBV11-2|few
CASSLGSRQAFF
TGTGCCAGCAGCTTAGGCAGCCGTCAAGCTTTCTTT
>TRBJ2-5|TRBD2|15|TRBV12-3/TRBV12-4|few
CASSFGGGAGETQYF
TGTGCCAGCAGTTTCGGCGGGGGGGCGGGAGAGACCCAGTACTTC
>TRBJ2-3|.|13|TRBV2|many
CASRGHSTDTQYF
TGTGCCAGCCGGGGACATAGCACAGATACGCAGTATTTT
>TRBJ2-7|.|12|TRBV6-6|once
CASRRDLREQYF
TGTGCCAGCAGGAGGGACCTTCGCGAGCAGTACTTC
>TRBJ2-1|.|16|TRBV2|.
CASRVAGTGSYNEQFF
TGTGCCAGCAGAGTGGCCGGGACTGGCTCCTACAATGAGCAGTTCTTC